The present T cell receptor beta chain was sequenced within a study of CD8 T cells in ankylosing spondylitis. This clonotype came up a few times. Preparation of TCR beta libraries was done by quantitative 5'-RACE with molecular barcodes. One entry per CDR3 protein, called by TCRdb with MiXCR from the 5' RACE reads. The sample lists 25,000 to 35,000 distinct CDR3 sequences, under 40% occurring once. The CDR3 is made up of 15 amino acids. Germline-derived CDR1 and CDR2 are SGHAT and FQNNGV. V was pared by 1 base and J by 1 base, with 8 bases between. This sequence joins TRBV11-2 and TRBJ1-5; D possibly corresponds to TRBD1 (5 bases). The clonotype comes from a male donor with ankylosing spondylitis. Input material: synovial fluid, either unsorted or a sorted T cell fraction (not recorded which). This CDR3 reads CASSLGRASNQPQHF. The DNA of the CDR3 is TGTGCCAGCAGCTTAGGCAGGGCGAGCAATCAGCCCCAGCATTTT.